A selection of T cell receptor beta chains follows, all from one sample in a study of immune evolution from preneoplasia to lung adenocarcinoma. TCRdb keeps only in-frame clones here, not all; method: immunoSEQ multiplex PCR. The data show 20,000 to 25,000 clones, approximately 75% seen once. What was sequenced was FFPE invasive lung adenocarcinoma tissue. Receptor source: a person between 55 and 70 years old with lung adenocarcinoma. CDR3s leave out the opening cysteine and the closing phenylalanine or tryptophan. A D gene is named only where the DNA matches it firmly.

j_call | v_call | d_call | cdr3_aa
TRBJ2-7 | TRBV7-2 | TRBD2 | ASSSSSGRYEQY
TRBJ2-1 | TRBV7-9 | NA | ASSLAGVYNEQF
TRBJ2-2 | TRBV5-1 | TRBD2 | ASSPATGLARDTGELF
TRBJ1-3 | TRBV30 | TRBD1 | AWSVGGAGNTIY
TRBJ2-7 | TRBV6-6 | NA | ASRRDGVAGYEQY
TRBJ2-5 | TRBV7-2 | NA | ASSLRGGPERLETQY
TRBJ2-7 | TRBV5-1 | NA | ASREAYEQY
TRBJ2-7 | TRBV4-1 | NA | ASSPWGTSYKQY
TRBJ1-2 | TRBV7-2 | NA | ASSLGTGLGYGYT
TRBJ2-7 | TRBV11-3 | TRBD2 | ASSLGLAGVSEQY
TRBJ2-3 | TRBV13 | NA | ASSPNLITYRNPTDTQY
TRBJ2-7 | TRBV5-6 | TRBD1 | ASSLGPQGTYEQY
TRBJ1-2 | TRBV4-1 | NA | ASSQRWGAPGYT
TRBJ2-3 | TRBV14 | TRBD2 | ASSQGASGSVDTQY
TRBJ2-2 | TRBV11-2 | NA | ASSLVEGSLF
TRBJ1-3 | TRBV7-2 | NA | ASSTYRASGNTIY
TRBJ1-2 | TRBV30 | NA | AWMVASNYGYT
TRBJ2-7 | TRBV28 | NA | ASSLFSYEQY
TRBJ2-5 | TRBV7-7 | NA | ASKSRIQETQY
TRBJ1-5 | TRBV30 | TRBD1 | AWSVRDRRFSPQH
TRBJ2-2 | TRBV5-1 | NA | ASSPLGNTGELF
TRBJ2-7 | TRBV6-6 | TRBD2 | ASSARGGRNPGEQY
TRBJ2-7 | TRBV27 | TRBD1 | ASSTAAGTGNVYEQY
TRBJ2-5 | TRBV29-1 | NA | SVEKLETQY
TRBJ1-3 | TRBV7-9 | NA | ASSLVTGNTIY
TRBJ2-1 | TRBV7-2 | TRBD2 | ASSPGRAVEQF
TRBJ2-3 | TRBV29-1 | NA | SVISGFTDTQY
TRBJ1-5 | TRBV18 | NA | ASSSDRDNRIQPQH
TRBJ2-7 | TRBV7-9 | TRBD2 | ASSSVKAGATYEQY
TRBJ2-2 | TRBV4-1 | NA | ASSQESTARTGELF
TRBJ1-4 | TRBV6-1 | NA | ASTEQRGTNEKLF
TRBJ2-1 | TRBV7-9 | NA | ASSATVARNNEQF
TRBJ2-2 | TRBV5-1 | NA | ASSLRLGGDTGELF
TRBJ2-6 | TRBV23-1 | TRBD2 | ASSQSGGRVSGANVLT
TRBJ1-2 | TRBV4-1 | NA | ASSQERRAVYGYT
TRBJ2-1 | TRBV28 | TRBD2 | ASSPTGTSSYEQF
TRBJ1-5 | TRBV29-1 | TRBD1 | SVATGLDQPQH
TRBJ1-2 | TRBV6-4 | NA | ASSDSKSTAVYT
TRBJ1-4 | TRBV9 | NA | ASSGGQINEKLF
TRBJ2-5 | TRBV9 | NA | ASSVAGKETQY
TRBJ2-2 | TRBV5-1 | TRBD2 | ASSFLAGDSTGELF
TRBJ1-3 | TRBV19 | NA | ASSTRHREAGNTIY
TRBJ1-2 | TRBV11-3 | TRBD1 | ASSSGTGFGYT
TRBJ2-7 | TRBV2 | TRBD2 | ASSVQRGTYEQY
TRBJ1-1 | TRBV11-1 | NA | ASSILEGTEAF
TRBJ2-2 | TRBV9 | NA | ASSPTTPRGAGELF
TRBJ2-7 | TRBV2 | TRBD2 | ASREREGLNEQY
TRBJ2-5 | TRBV5-1 | NA | ASSLVAGEGTQY
TRBJ2-7 | TRBV6-5 | NA | ASSSFAGHEQY
TRBJ1-3 | TRBV2 | NA | ASSDRGRGNTIY
TRBJ1-5 | TRBV6-1 | TRBD1 | ASRDRDPQPQH
TRBJ2-1 | TRBV27 | NA | ASSTGLGRTSYNEQF
TRBJ2-7 | TRBV19 | TRBD1 | ASRRDRGRKSYEQY
TRBJ1-4 | TRBV28 | NA | ASSLNWEVREKLF
TRBJ2-1 | TRBV7-9 | TRBD2 | ASRRTSGSLNEQF
TRBJ2-7 | TRBV5-4 | TRBD2 | ASSPGTSGVYGQY
TRBJ2-1 | TRBV9 | NA | ASSPPLNEQF
TRBJ2-2 | TRBV11-3 | NA | ASSLGSAANTGELF